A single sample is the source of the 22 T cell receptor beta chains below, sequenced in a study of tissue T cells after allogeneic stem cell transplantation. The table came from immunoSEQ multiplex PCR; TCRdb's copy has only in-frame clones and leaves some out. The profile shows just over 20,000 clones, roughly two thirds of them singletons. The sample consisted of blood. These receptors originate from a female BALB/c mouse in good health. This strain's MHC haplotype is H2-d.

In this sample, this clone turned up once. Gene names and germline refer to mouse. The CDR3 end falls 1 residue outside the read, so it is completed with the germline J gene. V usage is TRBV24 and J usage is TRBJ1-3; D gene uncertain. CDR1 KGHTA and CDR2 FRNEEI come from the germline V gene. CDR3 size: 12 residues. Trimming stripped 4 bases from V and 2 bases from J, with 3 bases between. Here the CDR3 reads CASSHTGNTLYF. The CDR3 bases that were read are TGTGCCAGCAGTCACACTGGAAATACGCTCTAT.

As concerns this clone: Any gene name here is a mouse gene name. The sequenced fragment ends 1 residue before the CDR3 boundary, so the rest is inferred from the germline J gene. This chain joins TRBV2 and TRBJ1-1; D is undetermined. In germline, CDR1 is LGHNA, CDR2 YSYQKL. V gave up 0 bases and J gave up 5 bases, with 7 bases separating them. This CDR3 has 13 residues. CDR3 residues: CASSQDQQTEVFF. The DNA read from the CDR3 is TGTGCCAGCAGCCAAGATCAACAGACAGAAGTCTTC.

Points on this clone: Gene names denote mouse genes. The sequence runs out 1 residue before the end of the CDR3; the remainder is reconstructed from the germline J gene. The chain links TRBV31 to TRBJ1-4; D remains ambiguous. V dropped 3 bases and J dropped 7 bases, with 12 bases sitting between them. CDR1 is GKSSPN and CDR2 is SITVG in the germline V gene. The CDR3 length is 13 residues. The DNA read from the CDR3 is TGTGCCTGGAGCCTCTGGCGGTTCGAAAGATTATTT. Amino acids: CAWSLWRFERLF. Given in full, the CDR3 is CAWSLWRFERLFF. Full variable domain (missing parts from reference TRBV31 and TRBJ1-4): AQTIHQWPVAEIKAVGSPLSLGCTIKGKSSPNLYWYWQATGGTLQQLFYSITVGQVESVVQLNLSASRPKDDQFILSTEKLLLSHSGFYLCAWSLWRFERLFFGHGTKLSVL.

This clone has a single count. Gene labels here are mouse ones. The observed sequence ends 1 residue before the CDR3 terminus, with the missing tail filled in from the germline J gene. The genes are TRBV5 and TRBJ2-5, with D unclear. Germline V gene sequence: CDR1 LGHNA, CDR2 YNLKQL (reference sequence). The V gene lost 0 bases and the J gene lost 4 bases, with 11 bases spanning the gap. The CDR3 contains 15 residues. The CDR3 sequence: CASSQDGVRKDTQYF. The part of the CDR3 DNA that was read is TGTGCCAGCAGCCAAGACGGGGTTAGGAAAGACACCCAGTAC.

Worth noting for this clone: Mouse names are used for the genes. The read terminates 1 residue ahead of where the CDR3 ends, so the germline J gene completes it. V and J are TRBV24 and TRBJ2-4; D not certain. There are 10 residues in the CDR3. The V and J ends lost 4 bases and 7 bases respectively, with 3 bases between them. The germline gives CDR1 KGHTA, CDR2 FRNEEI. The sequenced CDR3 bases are TGTGCCAGCAGTCCCCACACCTTGTAC. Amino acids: CASSPHTLY. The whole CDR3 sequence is CASSPHTLYF.

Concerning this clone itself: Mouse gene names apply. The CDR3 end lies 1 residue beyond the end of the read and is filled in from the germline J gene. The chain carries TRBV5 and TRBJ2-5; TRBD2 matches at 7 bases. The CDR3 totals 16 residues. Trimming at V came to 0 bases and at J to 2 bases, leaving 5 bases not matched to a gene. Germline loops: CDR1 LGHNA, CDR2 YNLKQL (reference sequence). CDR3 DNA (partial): TGTGCCAGCAGCCAAGATAACTGGGGAAGCCAAGACACCCAGTAC. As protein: CASSQDNWGSQDTQY. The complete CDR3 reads CASSQDNWGSQDTQYF.

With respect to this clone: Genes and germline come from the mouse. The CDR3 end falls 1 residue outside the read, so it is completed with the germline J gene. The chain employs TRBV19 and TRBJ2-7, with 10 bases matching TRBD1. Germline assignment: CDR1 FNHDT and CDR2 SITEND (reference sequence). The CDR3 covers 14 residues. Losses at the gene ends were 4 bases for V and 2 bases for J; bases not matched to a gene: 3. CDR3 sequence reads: CASSPGQGAYEQYF. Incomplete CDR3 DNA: TGTGCCAGCAGTCCCGGACAGGGGGCCTATGAACAGTAC.

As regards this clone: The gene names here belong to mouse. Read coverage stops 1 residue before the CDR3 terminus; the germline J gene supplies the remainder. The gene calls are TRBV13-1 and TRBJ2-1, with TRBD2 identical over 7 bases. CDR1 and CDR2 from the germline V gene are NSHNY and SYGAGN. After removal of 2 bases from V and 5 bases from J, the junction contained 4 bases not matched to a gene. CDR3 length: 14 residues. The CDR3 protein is CASSEGGDHAEQFF. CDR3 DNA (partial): TGTGCCAGCAGTGAGGGGGGGGACCATGCTGAGCAGTTC.

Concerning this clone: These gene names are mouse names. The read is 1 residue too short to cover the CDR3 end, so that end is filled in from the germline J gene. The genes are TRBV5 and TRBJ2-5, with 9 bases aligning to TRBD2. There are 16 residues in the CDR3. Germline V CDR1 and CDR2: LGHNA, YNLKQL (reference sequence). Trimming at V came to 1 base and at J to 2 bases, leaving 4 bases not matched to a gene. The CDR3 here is CASSQVLGGRQDTQYF. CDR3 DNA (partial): TGTGCCAGCAGCCAAGTACTGGGGGGCCGCCAAGACACCCAGTAC.

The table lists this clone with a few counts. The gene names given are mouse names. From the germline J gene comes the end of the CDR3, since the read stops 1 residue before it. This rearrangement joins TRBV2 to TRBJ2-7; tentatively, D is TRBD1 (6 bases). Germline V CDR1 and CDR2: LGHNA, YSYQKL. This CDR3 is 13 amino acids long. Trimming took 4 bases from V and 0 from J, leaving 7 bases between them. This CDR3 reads CASSRDISYEQYF. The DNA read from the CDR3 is TGTGCCAGCAGCCGGGACATCTCCTATGAACAGTAC.

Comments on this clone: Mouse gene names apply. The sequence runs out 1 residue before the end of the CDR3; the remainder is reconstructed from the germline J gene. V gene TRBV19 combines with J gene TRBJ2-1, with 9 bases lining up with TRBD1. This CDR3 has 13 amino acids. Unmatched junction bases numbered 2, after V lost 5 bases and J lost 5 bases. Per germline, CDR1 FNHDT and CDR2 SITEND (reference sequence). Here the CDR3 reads CASSRDRDAEQFF. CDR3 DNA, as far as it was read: TGTGCCAGCAGCAGGGACAGGGATGCTGAGCAGTTC.

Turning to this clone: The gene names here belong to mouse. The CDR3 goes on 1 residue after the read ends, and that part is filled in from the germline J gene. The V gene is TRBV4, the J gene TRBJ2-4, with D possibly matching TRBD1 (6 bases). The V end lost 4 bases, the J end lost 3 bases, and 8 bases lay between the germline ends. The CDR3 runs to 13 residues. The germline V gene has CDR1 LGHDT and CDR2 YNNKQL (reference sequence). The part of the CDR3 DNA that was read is TGTGCCAGCAGCTTGGGACAACAAAACACCTTGTAC. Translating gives CASSLGQQNTLY. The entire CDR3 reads CASSLGQQNTLYF.

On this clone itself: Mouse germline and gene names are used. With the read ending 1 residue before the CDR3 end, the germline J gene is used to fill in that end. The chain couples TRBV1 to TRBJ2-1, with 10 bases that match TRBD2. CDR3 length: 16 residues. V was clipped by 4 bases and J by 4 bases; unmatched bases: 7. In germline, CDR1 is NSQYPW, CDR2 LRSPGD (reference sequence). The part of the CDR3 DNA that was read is TGCACCTGCAGTGAAAGGACTGGGGGTAGGTATGCTGAGCAGTTC. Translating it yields CTCSERTGGRYAEQF. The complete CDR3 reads CTCSERTGGRYAEQFF.

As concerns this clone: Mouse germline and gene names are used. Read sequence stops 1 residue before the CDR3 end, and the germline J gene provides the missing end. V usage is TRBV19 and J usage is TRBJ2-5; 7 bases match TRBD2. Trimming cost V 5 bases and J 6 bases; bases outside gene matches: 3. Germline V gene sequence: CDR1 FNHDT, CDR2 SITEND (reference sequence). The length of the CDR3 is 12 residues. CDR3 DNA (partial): TGTGCCAGCAGGGACTGGAAGGACACCCAGTAC. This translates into CASRDWKDTQY. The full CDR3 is CASRDWKDTQYF. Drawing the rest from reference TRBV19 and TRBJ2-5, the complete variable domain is GGIITQTPKFLIGQEGQKLTLKCQQNFNHDTMYWYRQDSGKGLRLIYYSITENDLQKGDLSEGYDASREKKSSFSLTVTSAQKNEMAVFLCASRDWKDTQYFGPGTRLLVL.

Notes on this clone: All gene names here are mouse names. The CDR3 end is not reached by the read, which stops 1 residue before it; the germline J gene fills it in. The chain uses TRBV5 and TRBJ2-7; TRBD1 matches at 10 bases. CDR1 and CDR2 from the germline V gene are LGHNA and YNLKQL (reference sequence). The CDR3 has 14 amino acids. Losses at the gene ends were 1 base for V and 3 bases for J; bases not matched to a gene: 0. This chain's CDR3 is CASSQGTGGYEQYF. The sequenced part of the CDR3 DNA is TGTGCCAGCAGCCAAGGGACAGGGGGCTATGAACAGTAC.

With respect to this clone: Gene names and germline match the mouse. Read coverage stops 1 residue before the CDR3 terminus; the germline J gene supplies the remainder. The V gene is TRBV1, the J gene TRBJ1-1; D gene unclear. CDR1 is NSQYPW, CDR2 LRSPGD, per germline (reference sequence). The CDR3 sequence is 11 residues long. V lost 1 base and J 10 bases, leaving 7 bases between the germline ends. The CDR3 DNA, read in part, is TGCACCTGCAGTGCAGGGGAAGCAGTCTTC. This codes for CTCSAGEAVF. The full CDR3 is CTCSAGEAVFF.

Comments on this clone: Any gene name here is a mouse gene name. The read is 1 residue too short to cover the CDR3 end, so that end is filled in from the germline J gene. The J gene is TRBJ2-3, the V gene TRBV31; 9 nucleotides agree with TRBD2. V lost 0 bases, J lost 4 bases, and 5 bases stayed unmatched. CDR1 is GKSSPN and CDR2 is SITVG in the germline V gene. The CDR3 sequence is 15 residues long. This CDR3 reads CAWSLELGGTETLYF. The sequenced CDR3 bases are TGTGCCTGGAGTCTAGAACTGGGGGGTACAGAAACGCTGTAT.

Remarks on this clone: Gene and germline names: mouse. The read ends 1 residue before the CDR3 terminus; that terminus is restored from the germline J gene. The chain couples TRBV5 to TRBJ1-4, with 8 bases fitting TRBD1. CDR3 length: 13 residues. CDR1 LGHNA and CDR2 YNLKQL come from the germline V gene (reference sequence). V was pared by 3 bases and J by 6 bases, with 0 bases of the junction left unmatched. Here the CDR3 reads CASSQTGDERLFF. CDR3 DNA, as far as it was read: TGTGCCAGCAGCCAGACAGGGGACGAAAGATTATTT.

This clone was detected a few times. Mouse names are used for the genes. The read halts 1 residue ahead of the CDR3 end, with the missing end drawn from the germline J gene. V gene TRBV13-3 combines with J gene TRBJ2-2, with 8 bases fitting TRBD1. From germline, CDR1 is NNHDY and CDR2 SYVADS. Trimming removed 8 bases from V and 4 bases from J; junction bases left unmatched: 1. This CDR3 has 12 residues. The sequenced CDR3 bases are TGTGCCAGTGGACAGGGCACCGGGCAGCTCTAC. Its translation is CASGQGTGQLY. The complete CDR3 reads CASGQGTGQLYF. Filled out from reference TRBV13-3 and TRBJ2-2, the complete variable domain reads EAAVTQSPRSKVAVTGGKVTLSCHQTNNHDYMYWYRQDTGHGLRLIHYSYVADSTEKGDIPDGYKASRPSQENFSLILELASLSQTAVYFCASGQGTGQLYFGEGSKLTVL.

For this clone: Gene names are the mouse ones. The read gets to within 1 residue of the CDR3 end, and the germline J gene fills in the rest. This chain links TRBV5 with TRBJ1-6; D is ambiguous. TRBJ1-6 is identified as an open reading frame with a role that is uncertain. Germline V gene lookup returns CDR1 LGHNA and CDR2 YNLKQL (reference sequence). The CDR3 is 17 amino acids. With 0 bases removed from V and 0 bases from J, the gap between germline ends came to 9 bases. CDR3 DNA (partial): TGTGCCAGCAGCCAAGATCCCCAGAATTCCTATAATTCGCCCCTCTAC. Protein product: CASSQDPQNSYNSPLY. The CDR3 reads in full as CASSQDPQNSYNSPLYF.

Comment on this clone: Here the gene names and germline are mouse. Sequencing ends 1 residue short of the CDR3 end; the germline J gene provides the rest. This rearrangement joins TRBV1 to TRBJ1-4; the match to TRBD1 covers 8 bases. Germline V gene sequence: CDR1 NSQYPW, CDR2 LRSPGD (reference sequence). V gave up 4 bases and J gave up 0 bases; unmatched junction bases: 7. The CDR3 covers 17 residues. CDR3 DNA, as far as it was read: TGCACCTGCAGTGGAAGGGGACAGGCCTTTTCCAACGAAAGATTATTT. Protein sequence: CTCSGRGQAFSNERLF. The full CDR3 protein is CTCSGRGQAFSNERLFF.

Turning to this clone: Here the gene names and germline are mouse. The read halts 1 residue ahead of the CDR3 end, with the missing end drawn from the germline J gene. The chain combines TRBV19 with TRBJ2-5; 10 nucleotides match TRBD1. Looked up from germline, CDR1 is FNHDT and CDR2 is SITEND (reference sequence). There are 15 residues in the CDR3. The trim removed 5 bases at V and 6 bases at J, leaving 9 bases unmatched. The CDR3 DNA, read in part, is TGTGCCAGCAGCCCCCGACAGGGGGCGCGGGACACCCAGTAC. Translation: CASSPRQGARDTQY. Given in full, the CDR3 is CASSPRQGARDTQYF.